The rows below give T cell receptor beta chains drawn from one sample of a study of T cell repertoires in cytomegalovirus infection. From the reads, TCRdb called clonotypes with MiXCR, one entry per CDR3 protein. The table lists some 100,000 distinct CDR3 sequences, less than 25% of them singletons. Sequencing was done on a sample of CD8+ T cells from PBMCs. All receptors come from a human donor in good health (CMV status not recorded). Some clones in this sample may be carry-over from other donors' samples. CDR3s include the opening cysteine and the closing phenylalanine or tryptophan.

cdr3_length	v_call	j_call	cdr3_aa
15	TRBV27	TRBJ1-6	CASSLSTGSTAPLHF
16	TRBV7-8	TRBJ2-2	CASSSLGLAGTGELFF
15	TRBV5-6	TRBJ1-2	CASSLRDSFFYGYTF
15	TRBV2	TRBJ2-7	CASSEARGRGYEQYF
19	TRBV11-2	TRBJ1-6	CASSWRRTGTASFNSPLHF
14	TRBV5-6	TRBJ2-7	CASSLVDISYEQYF
15	TRBV19	TRBJ2-1	CASSIVAVTYNEQFF
15	TRBV7-2	TRBJ1-4	CASSLFRTGREKLFF
19	TRBV2	TRBJ2-7	CASSAPTSGGFLSSYEQYF
15	TRBV7-2	TRBJ2-7	CTSSLAGQGFYEQYF
11	TRBV30	TRBJ2-7	CAWSRAYEQYF
18	TRBV7-6	TRBJ2-1	CASSLGRGASGKHNEQFF
13	TRBV6-1	TRBJ1-4	CASRGASDEKLFF
16	TRBV7-2	TRBJ2-4	CASSVFPGLAKNIQYF
18	TRBV7-2	TRBJ2-3	CASSLRSSAGTSTDTQYF
10	TRBV28	TRBJ2-7	CASGRHEQYF
16	TRBV2	TRBJ2-2	CASSEYGTGGTGELFF
14	TRBV11-2	TRBJ1-2	CASSPGGYTDGYTF
16	TRBV11-3	TRBJ2-7	CASSFRTGEFSYEQYF
14	TRBV7-2	TRBJ2-7	CACSEGGGGYEQYF
13	TRBV7-9	TRBJ1-6	CASSSDSHSPLHF
14	TRBV28	TRBJ2-1	CASSNPGAYNEQFF
10	TRBV6-1	TRBJ2-7	CASSAYEQYF
14	TRBV7-3	TRBJ1-5	CASMGGQGSQPQHF
18	TRBV13	TRBJ2-7	CASSLESWEGDEVHEQYF
15	TRBV19	TRBJ1-5	CASNTLEQSNQPQHF
15	TRBV12-3/TRBV12-4	TRBJ2-1	CASSLASGVVNEQFF
12	TRBV6-6	TRBJ2-5	CASSPELETQYF
15	TRBV5-1	TRBJ2-7	CASTLGLDSDYEQYF
15	TRBV3-1	TRBJ2-3	CASSQDRSSTDTQYF
12	TRBV6-2/TRBV6-3	TRBJ1-1	CASRAGVMEAFF
15	TRBV28	TRBJ2-1	CASSRGDRVRNEQFF
15	TRBV28	TRBJ2-3	CASRWTGGAADTQYF
14	TRBV20-1	TRBJ1-1	CSARDPGRDSEAFF
14	TRBV25-1	TRBJ1-2	CASSEGQGFYGYTF
15	TRBV7-6	TRBJ2-1	CASSLARGGYNEQFF
10	TRBV6-1	TRBJ1-1	CATREGGAFF
12	TRBV12-3/TRBV12-4	TRBJ2-1	CASSFRVDEQFF
16	TRBV7-2	TRBJ2-7	CASSPYVTSGLYEQYF
14	TRBV7-9	TRBJ2-3	CAGSSFWETDTQYF
15	TRBV28	TRBJ1-1	CASSPGHEFNTEAFF
14	TRBV7-9	TRBJ1-5	CASSFGGVKQPQHF
15	TRBV6-2/TRBV6-3	TRBJ2-5	CASRRQDSAQETQYF
13	TRBV2	TRBJ2-1	CASQSSLIDGEFF
15	TRBV7-6	TRBJ2-2	CASSPWGDGTGELFF
12	TRBV28	TRBJ1-2	CASSFWGQGYTF
12	TRBV20-1	TRBJ2-7	CSANPSSYEQYF
15	TRBV7-9	TRBJ1-1	CASSARQGGNTEAFF
18	TRBV7-9	TRBJ2-7	CASSSGRDRGSLTYEQYF
15	TRBV11-2	TRBJ2-1	CASSLSGRTYNEQFF
14	TRBV7-9	TRBJ2-7	CASSLGGGTYEQYF
15	TRBV7-9	TRBJ1-5	CASSLTTDSNQPQHF
13	TRBV7-2	TRBJ1-2	CASSLQSNYGYTF
13	TRBV13	TRBJ2-5	CASSLGDSGTQYF
11	TRBV5-1	TRBJ2-7	CASSAGIEQYF
16	TRBV7-2	TRBJ1-6	CASSLGNEGAGSPLHF
15	TRBV9	TRBJ1-2	CASSDTGGADYGYTF
15	TRBV28	TRBJ2-1	CASSLTDSSYNEQFF
18	TRBV28	TRBJ2-6	CASSLIVRGEPGANVLTF